This T cell receptor (beta chain) was recorded in a study of vaccination effects on CD4 cells after COVID-19. Study-wide context: The second dose preceded post-vaccine samples by a median of 72 days.

The ViraFEST assay expanded antigen-specific CD4+ T cells with viral peptide pools before sequencing. Culture lasted 10 days before CD4+ T cell isolation. Two doses of BNT162b2 or mRNA-1273 vaccine were administered to participants. Vaccine recipients lacked prior SARS-CoV-2 infection and had negative nucleocapsid antibodies. IL-2 at approximately 9.7 IU/ml and peptides at around 10 ug/ml were added to cultured PBMC, a few million per well. In the cultures, half the medium was exchanged for IL-2 medium on days 3 and 7. Remarks on this clone: Its antigen remains unknown.

The table came from immunoSEQ multiplex PCR; TCRdb's copy has only in-frame clones and leaves some out. The sample lists tens of thousands of clones, roughly four fifths occurring once. This receptor was obtained from a human donor who received a COVID-19 vaccine. This specimen consisted of CD4+ T cells from PBMCs cultured with HCoV-229E spike peptides, obtained after COVID-19 vaccination.

The CDR3 coding sequence is TGCAGCGTTCGAGGGCAGGGGGCTTACACCGGGGAGCTGTTTTTT. Its protein product is CSVRGQGAYTGELFF. The chain combines TRBV29-1 with TRBJ2-2; 8 nucleotides match TRBD1. Trimming at V came to 5 bases and at J to 3 bases, leaving 8 bases not matched to a gene. Germline CDR1 and CDR2: SQVTM and ANQGSEA. The CDR3 is 15 amino acids.